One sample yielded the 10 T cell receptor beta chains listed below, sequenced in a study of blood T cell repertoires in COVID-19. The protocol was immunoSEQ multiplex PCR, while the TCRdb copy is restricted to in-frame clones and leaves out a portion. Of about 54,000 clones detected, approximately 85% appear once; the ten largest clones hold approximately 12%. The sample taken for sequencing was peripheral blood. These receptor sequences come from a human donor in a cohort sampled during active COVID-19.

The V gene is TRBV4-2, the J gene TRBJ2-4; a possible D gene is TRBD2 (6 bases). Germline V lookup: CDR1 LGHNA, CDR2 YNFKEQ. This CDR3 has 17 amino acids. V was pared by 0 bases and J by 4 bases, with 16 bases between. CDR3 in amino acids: CASSQDHGGFAKNIQYF. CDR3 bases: TGTGCCAGCAGCCAAGATCACGGAGGGTTTGCAAAAAACATTCAGTACTTC.

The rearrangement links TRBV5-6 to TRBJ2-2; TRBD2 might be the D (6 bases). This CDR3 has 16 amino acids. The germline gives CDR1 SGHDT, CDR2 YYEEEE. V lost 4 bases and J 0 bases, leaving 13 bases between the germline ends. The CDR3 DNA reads TGTGCCAGCAGCCCGGGGACTGCTCCGAACACCGGGGAGCTGTTTTTT. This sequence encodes CASSPGTAPNTGELFF.

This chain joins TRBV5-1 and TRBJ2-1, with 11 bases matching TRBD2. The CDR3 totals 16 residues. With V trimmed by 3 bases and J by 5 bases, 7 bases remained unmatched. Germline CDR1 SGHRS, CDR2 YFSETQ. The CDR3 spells CASSSAGTSGHNEQFF. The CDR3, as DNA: TGCGCCAGCAGCTCCGCCGGGACTAGCGGCCACAATGAGCAGTTCTTC.

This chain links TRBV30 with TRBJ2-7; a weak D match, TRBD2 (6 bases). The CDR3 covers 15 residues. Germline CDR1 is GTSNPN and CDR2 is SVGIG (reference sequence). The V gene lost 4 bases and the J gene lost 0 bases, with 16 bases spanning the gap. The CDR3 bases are TGTGCCTGGACCCCCGGCCGGGACTTCTCCTACGAGCAGTACTTC. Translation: CAWTPGRDFSYEQYF.

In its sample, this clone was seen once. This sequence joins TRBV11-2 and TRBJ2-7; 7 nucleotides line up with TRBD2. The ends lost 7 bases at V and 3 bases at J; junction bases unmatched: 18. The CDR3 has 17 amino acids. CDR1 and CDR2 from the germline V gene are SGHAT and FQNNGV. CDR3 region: CASIPTGSGLRGYEQYF. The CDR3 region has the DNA TGTGCCAGCATCCCAACGGGTAGCGGGCTTAGGGGCTACGAGCAGTACTTC.

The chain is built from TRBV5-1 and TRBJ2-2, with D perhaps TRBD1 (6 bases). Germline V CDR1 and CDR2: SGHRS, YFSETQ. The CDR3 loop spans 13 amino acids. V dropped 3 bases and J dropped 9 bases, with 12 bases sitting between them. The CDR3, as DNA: TGCGCCAGCAGCTCGCAGACAGGCCGGGAGCTGTTTTTT. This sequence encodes CASSSQTGRELFF.

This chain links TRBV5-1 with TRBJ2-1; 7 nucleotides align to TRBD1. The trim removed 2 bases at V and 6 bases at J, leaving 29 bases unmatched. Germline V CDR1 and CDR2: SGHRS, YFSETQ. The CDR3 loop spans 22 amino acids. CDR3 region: CASSFLLPWLDRLRVVGNEQFF. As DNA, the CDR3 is TGCGCCAGCAGCTTCCTTTTGCCCTGGTTGGACAGGTTAAGGGTCGTGGGCAATGAGCAGTTCTTC. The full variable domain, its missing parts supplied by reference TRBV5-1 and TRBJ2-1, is KAGVTQTPRYLIKTRGQQVTLSCSPISGHRSVSWYQQTPGQGLQFLFEYFSETQRNKGNFPGRFSGRQFSNSRSEMNVSTLELGDSALYLCASSFLLPWLDRLRVVGNEQFFGPGTRLTVL.

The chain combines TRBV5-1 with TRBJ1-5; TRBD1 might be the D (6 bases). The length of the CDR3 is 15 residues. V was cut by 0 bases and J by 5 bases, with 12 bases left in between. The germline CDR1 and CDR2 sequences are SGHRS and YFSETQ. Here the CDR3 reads CASSLVAGGDQPQHF. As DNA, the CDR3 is TGCGCCAGCAGCTTGGTAGCGGGGGGCGATCAGCCCCAGCATTTT.

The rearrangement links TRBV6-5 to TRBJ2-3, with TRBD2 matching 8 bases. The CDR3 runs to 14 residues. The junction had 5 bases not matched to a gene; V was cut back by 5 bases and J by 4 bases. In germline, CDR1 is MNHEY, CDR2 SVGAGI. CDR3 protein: CASSPGRVSDTQYF. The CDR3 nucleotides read TGTGCCAGCAGTCCCGGGAGGGTATCAGATACGCAGTATTTT.

CDR3 residues: CASLPGTGVGETQYF. In DNA form, the CDR3 reads TGTGCCAGCTTGCCAGGGACAGGGGTGGGAGAGACCCAGTACTTC. This sequence joins TRBV5-5 and TRBJ2-5; 10 nucleotides agree with TRBD1. The germline CDR1 and CDR2 sequences are SGHKS and YYEKEE (reference sequence). CDR3 length equals 15 residues. Trimming cost V 7 bases and J 4 bases; bases outside gene matches: 10.